In this sample, the clone carrying this T cell receptor beta chain turned up once. Construction of the TCRbeta library involved unique molecular identifiers. MiXCR, applied by TCRdb to the PCR reads, yields one record per CDR3 protein. The table lists roughly 500,000 distinct CDR3 sequences, 30% to 35% of them singletons, with approximately 2.3% in the top ten. The data are from a study of T-cell reconstitution after alpha-beta-depleted transplantation in children. V was shortened by 4 bases and J by 0 bases, with 16 bases between the two germline ends. This CDR3 region has 16 residues. Germline-derived CDR1 and CDR2 are DFQATT and SNEGSKA (reference sequence).

The J gene is TRBJ2-4, the V gene TRBV20-1; D might be TRBD2 (6 bases). Sequencing used PBMCs from the stem cell graft donor, obtained from the stem cell graft. The TCR sequence derives from a human donor who donated a stem cell graft to a child with aplastic anemia. The CDR3 coding sequence is TGCAGTGCTACAAACGGGACTTCGCTAGCCAAAAACATTCAGTACTTC. It codes for CSATNGTSLAKNIQYF.